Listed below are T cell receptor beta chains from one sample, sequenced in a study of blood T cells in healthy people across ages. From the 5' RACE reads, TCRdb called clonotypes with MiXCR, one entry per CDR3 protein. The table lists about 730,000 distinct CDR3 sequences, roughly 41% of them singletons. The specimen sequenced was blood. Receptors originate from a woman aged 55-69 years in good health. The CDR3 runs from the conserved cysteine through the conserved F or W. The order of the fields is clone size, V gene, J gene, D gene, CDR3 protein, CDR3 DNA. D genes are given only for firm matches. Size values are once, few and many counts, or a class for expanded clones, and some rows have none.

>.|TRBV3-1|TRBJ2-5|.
CASSQDGRTAQYF
TGTGCCAGCAGCCAAGATGGGAGGACAGCTCAGTACTTC
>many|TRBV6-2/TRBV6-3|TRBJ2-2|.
CASSYSLNTGELFF
TGTGCCAGCAGTTACTCGCTTAACACCGGGGAGCTGTTTTTT
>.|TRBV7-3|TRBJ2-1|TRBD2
CASSRAREDEQFF
TGTGCCAGCAGCCGGGCTCGGGAGGATGAGCAGTTCTTC
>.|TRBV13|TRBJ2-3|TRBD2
CASSLGAGTSGSDTQYF
TGTGCCAGCAGCTTAGGGGCCGGGACTAGCGGCTCCGATACGCAGTATTTT
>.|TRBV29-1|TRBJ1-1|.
CNVGHYDTEAFF
TGCAACGTTGGGCATTACGACACTGAAGCTTTCTTT
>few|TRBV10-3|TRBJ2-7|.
CAISTGGNTYEQYF
TGTGCCATCAGTACTGGGGGTAACACCTACGAGCAGTACTTC
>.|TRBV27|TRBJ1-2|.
CASSAIGYGYTF
TGTGCCAGCAGTGCGATAGGCTATGGCTACACCTTC
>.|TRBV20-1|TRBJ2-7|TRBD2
CSARYKGLAASYEQYF
TGCAGTGCTAGGTATAAAGGACTAGCGGCCTCCTACGAGCAGTACTTC
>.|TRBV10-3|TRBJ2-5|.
CVTAGHFQETQYF
TGTGTCACCGCGGGACATTTTCAAGAGACCCAGTACTTC
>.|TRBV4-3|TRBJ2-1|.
CASSQDTRASSYNEQFF
TGCGCCAGCAGCCAAGATACCCGGGCTAGCTCCTACAATGAGCAGTTCTTC
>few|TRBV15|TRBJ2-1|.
CATSGGQSSYNEQFF
TGTGCCACCAGCGGCGGACAGAGCTCCTACAATGAGCAGTTCTTC
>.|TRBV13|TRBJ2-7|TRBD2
CASSPRGSGRALGPYEQYF
TGTGCCAGCAGCCCCCGTGGTAGCGGGAGGGCCTTAGGCCCCTACGAGCAGTACTTC
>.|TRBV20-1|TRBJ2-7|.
CSARDLAGTYEQYF
TGCAGTGCTAGAGATCTAGCAGGGACCTACGAGCAGTACTTC
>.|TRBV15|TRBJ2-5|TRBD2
CATSRDGTSGPRYF
TGTGCCACCAGCAGAGATGGGACTAGCGGCCCCAGGTACTTC
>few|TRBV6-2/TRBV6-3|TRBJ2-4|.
CASSYEHGNIQYF
TGTGCCAGCAGTTACGAACATGGGAACATTCAGTACTTC
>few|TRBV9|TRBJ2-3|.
CASSSGHVPDTQYF
TGTGCCAGCAGCTCGGGACACGTCCCAGATACGCAGTATTTT
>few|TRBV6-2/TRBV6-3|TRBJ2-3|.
CASTQDRYTQYF
TGTGCCAGCACCCAGGATCGGTATACGCAGTATTTT
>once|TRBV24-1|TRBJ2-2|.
CATSDQGDRLAGELFF
TGTGCCACCAGTGACCAGGGTGATCGGTTGGCCGGGGAGCTGTTTTTT
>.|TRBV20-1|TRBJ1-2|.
CSATSPTNYGYTF
TGCAGTGCTACTTCCCCGACTAACTATGGCTACACCTTC
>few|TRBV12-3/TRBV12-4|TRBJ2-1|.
CASSSQGRGREQFF
TGTGCCAGCAGTTCACAGGGACGGGGCCGAGAGCAGTTCTTC
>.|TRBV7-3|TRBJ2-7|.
CAISLGQPSYEQYF
TGTGCCATCAGCCTTGGACAGCCCTCCTACGAGCAGTACTTC
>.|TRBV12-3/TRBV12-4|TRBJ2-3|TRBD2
CASSFGGSGASTDTQYF
TGTGCCAGCAGTTTTGGTGGTAGCGGGGCGTCCACAGATACGCAGTATTTT
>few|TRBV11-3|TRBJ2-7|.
CASSLRADSSYEQYF
TGTGCCAGCAGCTTAAGGGCAGATAGCTCCTACGAGCAGTACTTC
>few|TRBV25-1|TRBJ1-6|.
CASSEFQGYNSPLHF
TGTGCCAGCAGTGAGTTCCAGGGGTACAATTCACCCCTCCACTTT
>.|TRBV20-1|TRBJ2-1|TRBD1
CSASGTEKIASYNEQFF
TGCAGTGCCTCCGGGACAGAAAAAATTGCGTCCTACAATGAGCAGTTCTTC
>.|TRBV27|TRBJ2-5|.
CASSAGKETQYF
TGTGCCAGCAGTGCCGGGAAAGAGACCCAGTACTTC
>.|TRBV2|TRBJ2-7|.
CATSRASYEQYF
TGTGCCACCAGCCGCGCCTCCTACGAGCAGTACTTC
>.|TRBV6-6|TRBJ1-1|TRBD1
CASSWTGATEAFF
TGTGCCAGCAGCTGGACAGGGGCCACTGAAGCCTTCTTT
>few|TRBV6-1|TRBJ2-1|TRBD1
CASAGDRGKRNEQFF
TGTGCCAGCGCGGGGGACAGGGGGAAAAGAAATGAGCAGTTCTTC
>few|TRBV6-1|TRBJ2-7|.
CASSVLPGDSYEQYF
TGTGCCAGCAGTGTCCTCCCCGGGGACTCCTACGAGCAGTACTTC
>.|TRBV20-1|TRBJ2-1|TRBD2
CSARTSGRVYNEQFF
TGCAGTGCTAGGACTAGCGGGAGGGTCTACAATGAGCAGTTCTTC
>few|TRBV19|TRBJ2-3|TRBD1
CASRPDRGFRPDTQYF
TGTGCCAGTAGACCGGACAGGGGATTTCGGCCAGATACGCAGTATTTT
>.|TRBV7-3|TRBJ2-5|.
CASSSGAGEGWETQYF
TGTGCCAGCAGCTCAGGAGCGGGTGAAGGATGGGAGACCCAGTACTTC
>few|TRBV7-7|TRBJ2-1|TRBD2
CASSLSGGAVGEQFF
TGTGCCAGCAGCTTAAGCGGGGGGGCCGTTGGTGAGCAGTTCTTC
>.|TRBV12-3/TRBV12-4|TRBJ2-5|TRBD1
CASSNRQGIGETQYF
TGTGCCAGCAGTAACCGACAGGGTATAGGAGAGACCCAGTACTTC
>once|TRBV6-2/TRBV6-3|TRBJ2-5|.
CASSRLVDGLSYYNEQYF
TGTGCCAGCAGTAGACTCGTGGACGGCCTATCTTACTACAATGAGCAGTACTTC
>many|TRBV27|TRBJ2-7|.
CASSLSRGNEQYF
TGTGCCAGCAGTCTCTCCAGGGGAAACGAGCAGTACTTC
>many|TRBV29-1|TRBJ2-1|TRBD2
CSVRETSGAYNEQFF
TGCAGCGTGAGGGAGACTAGCGGAGCCTACAATGAGCAGTTCTTC
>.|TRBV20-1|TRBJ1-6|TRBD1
CSARVEGQGFYNSPLHF
TGCAGTGCTAGAGTCGAGGGACAGGGCTTCTATAATTCACCCCTCCACTTT
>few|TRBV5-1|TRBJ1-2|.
CASSVMGGGQNYGYTF
TGCGCCAGCAGCGTAATGGGGGGCGGCCAGAACTATGGCTACACCTTC
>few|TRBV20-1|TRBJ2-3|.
CSAHEEDTQYF
TGCAGTGCTCATGAGGAAGATACGCAGTATTTT
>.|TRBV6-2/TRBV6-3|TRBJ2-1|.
CASSYGGANEQFF
TGTGCCAGCAGTTACGGGGGTGCCAATGAGCAGTTCTTC
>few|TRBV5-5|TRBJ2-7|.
CASSHGGSDPYEQYF
TGTGCCAGCAGCCATGGGGGATCGGACCCCTACGAGCAGTACTTC
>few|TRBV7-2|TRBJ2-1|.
CASSYAPGLGSYNEQFF
TGTGCCAGCAGCTACGCTCCCGGGCTAGGCTCCTACAATGAGCAGTTCTTC
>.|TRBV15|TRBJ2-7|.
CATSTPGRVGGEQYF
TGTGCCACCAGCACGCCCGGTAGGGTGGGTGGGGAGCAGTACTTC
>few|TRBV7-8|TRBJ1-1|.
CASSLIPRGLNTEAFF
TGTGCCAGCAGCTTAATCCCCCGGGGCTTGAACACTGAAGCTTTCTTT
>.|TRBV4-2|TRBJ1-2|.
CASSQDSVVRVMSGYTF
TGTGCCAGCAGCCAAGATTCGGTGGTAAGGGTCATGAGTGGCTACACCTTC
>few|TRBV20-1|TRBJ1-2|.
CSAQGGRVLYGYTF
TGCAGTGCTCAAGGGGGTCGGGTCCTCTATGGCTACACCTTC
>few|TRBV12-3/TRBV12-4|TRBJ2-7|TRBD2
CASSAGDSSYEQYF
TGTGCCAGCAGTGCGGGGGACTCCTCCTACGAGCAGTACTTC
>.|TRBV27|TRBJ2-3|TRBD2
CACRTLAAVTDTQYF
TGTGCCTGCAGGACGCTAGCGGCCGTCACAGATACGCAGTATTTT
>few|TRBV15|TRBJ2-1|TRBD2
CATSREDGLAGEMWFF
TGTGCCACCAGCAGAGAAGACGGACTAGCGGGGGAGATGTGGTTCTTC
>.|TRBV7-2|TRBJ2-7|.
CASSLASSAVSYNEQYF
TGTGCCAGCAGCTTAGCGTCTAGCGCCGTCTCCTACAATGAGCAGTACTTC
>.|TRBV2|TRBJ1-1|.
CASSQQGMNTEAFF
TGTGCCAGCAGCCAACAGGGAATGAACACTGAAGCTTTCTTT